This T cell receptor (beta chain) was profiled in a study of blood T cell repertoires in COVID-19. Study details: The study drew acute and convalescent COVID-19 samples from the United States, Italy and Spain.

Original data processing: Reference gene primers were amplified, and this amplification served to estimate nucleated cell counts. Here immunoSEQ multiplex PCR was the method, and the copy in TCRdb shows in-frame clones only, minus some. Clonal size and the V and J genes are those of that table, whereas D and trimming came from the DNA. The data contain nearly 200,000 clones, roughly 90% of them singletons. The germline gives CDR1 SNHLY, CDR2 FYNNEI. This CDR3 is built from 11 residues. The V gene lost 4 bases and the J gene lost 5 bases, with 5 bases spanning the gap. Cohort allocation depended upon clinical history that participants reported. This clone has a count of ten or more. This sample also contains other DNA sequences that code for the same CDR3.

The TCR sequence derives from a woman between 18 and 29 years old who had recovered from COVID-19. The chain couples TRBV2 to TRBJ2-5, with D uncertain. Specimen: PBMCs or T cells enriched from blood (not recorded which). The CDR3 sequence is CASSGQETQYF. CDR3 DNA sequence: TGTGCCAGCAGTGGCCAGGAGACCCAGTACTTC. The variable domain in full, with the rest retrieved from reference TRBV2 and TRBJ2-5, is EPEVTQTPSHQVTQMGQEVILRCVPISNHLYFYWYRQILGQKVEFLVSFYNNEISEKSEIFDDQFSVERPDGSNFTLKIRSTKLEDSAMYFCASSGQETQYFGPGTRLLVL.